This T cell receptor (beta chain) was identified during a study of blood T cell repertoires in COVID-19. Study in general: Collection of acute and convalescent COVID-19 samples took place in the United States, Italy and Spain. In each case, the material was cDNA or gDNA derived from T cells, B-cell-depleted T cells, or PBMCs.

The CDR3 extends over 17 amino acids. In germline, CDR1 is LNHDA, CDR2 SQIVND (reference sequence). V shed 6 bases, J shed 0 bases, and the junction held 5 bases outside the gene matches. In the authors' workflow: Reference gene primer amplification in the assay estimated nucleated cell counts. Clones were read by immunoSEQ multiplex PCR, and TCRdb kept only the in-frame ones, dropping some. The V and J calls and clone size are taken from that table; D and trimming were inferred from the DNA. The data contain some 120,000 clones, roughly 83% of them seen just once; the ten biggest clones take up around 12%.

Sequenced sample: peripheral blood. The rearrangement joins TRBV19 to TRBJ2-6, with 10 bases lining up with TRBD1. The receptor was derived from a woman aged 25 to 39 who had recovered from COVID-19. The CDR3 DNA reads TGTGCCAGTAGCTGGACAGGGGGTGCCTCTGGGGCCAACGTCCTGACTTTC. Protein sequence: CASSWTGGASGANVLTF.